This T cell receptor (beta chain) was obtained from a study of identical twins. MiXCR, run by TCRdb on the 5' RACE reads, gives a single entry per CDR3 protein. Found here are 500,000 to 550,000 distinct CDR3 sequences, more than 20% of them singletons; the top ten hold more than 0.4%. General observations from the study: Models predicted too little out-of-frame TCR alpha sharing in monozygotic twins.

The CDR3 extends over 12 amino acids. Trimming left V 4 bases short and J 9 bases short, with 10 bases between. This clonotype has just a few counts. The antigen is undetermined. Healthy Caucasians supplied all donations. This sample also appeared in a second study, on yellow fever vaccine responses in identical twins. From that study: The authors reported partly convergent, partly personalized vaccine responses in identical twins.

The clonotype was recovered from a young woman in good health. The sample comprised CD4+ T cells sorted from blood. The chain combines TRBV12-3 or TRBV12-4 with TRBJ2-1; TRBD1 might be the D (5 bases). CDR3: CASSWGFGEQFF. In DNA form, the CDR3 reads TGTGCCAGCAGTTGGGGCTTCGGTGAGCAGTTCTTC.